This TCR beta chain was recorded in a study of blood T cell repertoires in COVID-19. In the original workflow: How many nucleated cells were present was estimated from reference gene primer amplification. Repertoires were generated with immunoSEQ multiplex PCR, while TCRdb's copy carries only in-frame clones and drops some. The V and J calls and clone size come from that table; D and trimming were worked out from the DNA. The sample contains hundreds of thousands of clones, 80% to 90% of which appear only once. Germline V gives CDR1 SGHNT, CDR2 YYREEE (reference sequence). The CDR3 is 13 amino acids. After removal of 4 bases from V and 8 bases from J, the junction contained 6 bases not matched to a gene. For recovered donors of Cohort 3, there were two negative PCRs, clearance, or symptom resolution.

The TCR comes from a woman aged 55-69 years who had recovered from COVID-19. Input material: PBMCs or T cells enriched from blood (not recorded which). The chain recombines TRBV5-4 with TRBJ2-4; 7 bases map to TRBD1. Written as DNA, the CDR3 is TGTGCCAGCAGCGAGAACAGGGGTTACATTCAGTACTTC. Translated, it gives CASSENRGYIQYF.